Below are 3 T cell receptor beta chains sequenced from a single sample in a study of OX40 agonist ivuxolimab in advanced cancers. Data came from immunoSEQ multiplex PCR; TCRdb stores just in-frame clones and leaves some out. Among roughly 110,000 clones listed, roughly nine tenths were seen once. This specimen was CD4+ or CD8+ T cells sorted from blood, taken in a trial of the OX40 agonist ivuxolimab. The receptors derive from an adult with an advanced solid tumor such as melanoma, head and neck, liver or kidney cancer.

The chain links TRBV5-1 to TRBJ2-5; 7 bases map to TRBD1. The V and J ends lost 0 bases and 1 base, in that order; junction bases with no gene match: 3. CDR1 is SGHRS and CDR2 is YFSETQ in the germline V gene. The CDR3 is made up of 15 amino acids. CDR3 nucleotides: TGCGCCAGCAGCTTGGTGGCAGGGGGCCAAGAGACCCAGTACTTC. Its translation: CASSLVAGGQETQYF.

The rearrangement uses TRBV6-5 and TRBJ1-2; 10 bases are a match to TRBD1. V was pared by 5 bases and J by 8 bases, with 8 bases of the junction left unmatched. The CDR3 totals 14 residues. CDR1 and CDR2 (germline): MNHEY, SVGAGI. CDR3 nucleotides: TGTGCCAGCAGTCTCCGGGACAGGGGAGACGGCTACACCTTC. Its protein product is CASSLRDRGDGYTF.

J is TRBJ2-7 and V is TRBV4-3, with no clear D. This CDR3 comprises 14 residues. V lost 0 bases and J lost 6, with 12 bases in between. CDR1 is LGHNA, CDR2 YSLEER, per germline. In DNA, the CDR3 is TGCGCCAGCAGCCAAGATCAGTGGGTGGGCGAGCAGTACTTC. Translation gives CASSQDQWVGEQYF.